The T cell receptor (beta chain) described here comes from a study of blood T cell repertoires in COVID-19. On the study more broadly: In each case, the material was cDNA or gDNA derived from T cells, B-cell-depleted T cells, or PBMCs.

The assay was immunoSEQ multiplex PCR, and TCRdb's table has in-frame clones only and misses some. The repertoire includes 250,000 to 350,000 clones, about 88% of them detected once, and over 1.3% sits in the top ten. CDR3 length: 15 amino acids. V lost 5 bases and J 7 bases, leaving 21 bases between the germline ends. Germline V gene sequence: CDR1 MNHEY, CDR2 SMNVEV (reference sequence). This clone has a handful of counts. The Seattle patients joined while their infection was active and were tracked longitudinally afterward. This chain connects TRBV27 to TRBJ2-7; TRBD1 is a possible D gene (6 bases). The sample comprised peripheral blood. The clonotype comes from a human donor with COVID-19, enrolled during active disease. The donor label of this sample is uncertain. This CDR3 reads CASSASGTPRGEQYF. The CDR3 bases are TGTGCCAGCAGTGCCTCCGGGACACCGAGAGGAGAGCAGTACTTC.